The 8 T cell receptor beta chains given below trace back to one sample, sequenced in a study of shared clonotypes between healthy human individuals. TCRdb's copy holds only in-frame clones and misses some; the assay was immunoSEQ multiplex PCR. The sample holds roughly 2 million clones; around 95% are singletons and the top ten take roughly 0.13%. Sequencing input: naive CD4+ T cells sorted from blood. Subset specified: CD45RA+ positively selected. The receptors originated from a man aged 18 to 29 in good health.

This chain links TRBV30 with TRBJ2-7; D gene unclear. Germline lookup yields CDR1 GTSNPN and CDR2 SVGIG (reference sequence). The CDR3 is made up of 12 amino acids. Trimming took 0 bases from V and 3 from J, leaving 6 bases between them. DNA of the CDR3: TGTGCCTGGAGTGTAGTGGTCTACGAGCAGTACTTC. It specifies CAWSVVVYEQYF.

The chain joins TRBV28 to TRBJ1-1; possibly TRBD1 for D (5 bases). Germline V gene lookup returns CDR1 MDHEN and CDR2 SYDVKM. This CDR3 comprises 16 residues. Trimming removed 6 bases at V and 3 bases at J, with 20 bases between. CDR3: CASSSGGYRADTEAFF. CDR3 sequence (DNA): TGTGCCAGCAGCTCGGGGGGTTATAGGGCCGACACTGAAGCTTTCTTT.

V gene TRBV4-1 combines with J gene TRBJ1-1, with D perhaps TRBD1 (5 bases). From germline, CDR1 is MGHRA and CDR2 YSYEKL. The V gene lost 0 bases and the J gene lost 4 bases, with 12 bases spanning the gap. The CDR3 contains 15 residues. The CDR3 sequence: CASSQDIGVSTEAFF. CDR3 coding DNA: TGCGCCAGCAGCCAAGATATAGGGGTTAGCACTGAAGCTTTCTTT.

The J gene is TRBJ1-6, the V gene TRBV28, with D tentatively TRBD1 (5 bases). CDR1 MDHEN and CDR2 SYDVKM come from the germline V gene. This CDR3 comprises 13 residues. The V end was cut by 6 bases, the J end by 7 bases, with 10 bases between. CDR3 sequence (DNA): TGTGCCAGCAGCGGGACGGTCAATTCACCCCTCCACTTT. Its translation: CASSGTVNSPLHF.

Points on this clone: Additional DNA sequences in this sample encode the identical CDR3. The CDR3 bases are TGTGCCAGCAGCCGGGAAGATACGCAGTATTTT. Translated: CASSREDTQYF. This chain connects TRBV6-5 to TRBJ2-3, with D perhaps TRBD2 (5 bases). This CDR3 spans 11 amino acids. V lost 6 bases and J 5 bases, leaving 6 bases between the germline ends. Germline loops: CDR1 MNHEY, CDR2 SVGAGI.

This chain connects TRBV5-1 to TRBJ2-1; 8 positions match TRBD2. The germline V gene encodes CDR1 SGHRS and CDR2 YFSETQ. The CDR3 is 17 amino acids. After removal of 4 bases from V and 7 bases from J, the junction contained 16 bases not matched to a gene. The CDR3 is CASSTSGARSVWNEQFF. The CDR3 bases are TGCGCCAGCAGCACTAGCGGAGCCAGGTCTGTTTGGAATGAGCAGTTCTTC.

The chain employs TRBV4-3 and TRBJ2-7; 7 positions agree with TRBD2. From germline, CDR1 is LGHNA and CDR2 YSLEER. The V gene end was trimmed by 0 bases and the J gene end by 7 bases; junction bases not matched to a gene: 6. This CDR3 is 14 amino acids long. The DNA for the CDR3 is TGCGCCAGCAGCCAAGAAGCGGGACTGGGGGAGCAGTACTTC. Translation gives CASSQEAGLGEQYF.

This sequence joins TRBV4-1 and TRBJ1-1; D possibly corresponds to TRBD1 (6 bases). This CDR3 region has 15 residues. V shed 0 bases and J shed 5 bases, with 13 bases lying between them. Germline V lookup: CDR1 MGHRA, CDR2 YSYEKL. The CDR3 sequence is CASSQEDRIRTEAFF. As DNA, the CDR3 is TGCGCCAGCAGCCAAGAAGACAGGATCAGGACTGAAGCTTTCTTT.